This entry features one T cell receptor (beta chain) sequence. The antigen it binds to is not known. Base quality data are lacking; no much larger clone is found one base away. Other DNA sequences in this specimen translate into the identical CDR3. A second Seattle source provided samples from volunteer blood donors who had recovered from COVID-19. Each collaborating institution followed its own protocols to collect whole blood in K2EDTA tubes. For TCRbeta analysis, collaborators shipped samples as frozen whole blood, isolated PBMCs, or DNA extracted from either of those sample types. The data are from a study of blood T cell repertoires in COVID-19 (dated by TCRdb to the early 2020s). With regard to the full study: Collaborator samples came from the United States, Italy and Spain and covered acute and convalescent phases of COVID-19. The prospective study material was composed of cDNA or gDNA derived from T cells, B-cell-depleted T cells, or PBMCs. The dataset comprised deeply sampled blood TCRbeta repertoires from subjects exposed to, actively infected with, or recovered from COVID-19. The repertoires were released in a freely available public database intended as a resource for research on the immune response to SARS-CoV-2. Samples were obtained from the ongoing ImmuneRACE study (first 160 participants) and from some 1,300 subjects provided by 6 global collaborators. The sample metadata nearly always contained a de-identified subject ID, COVID-19 status, age in years and sex. Where available, HLA class I and class II types were taken from metadata supplied by the sample provider and were not determined by assay-based typing.

The cysteine opens and the phenylalanine closes a CDR3 of 13 amino acids. Only the CDR3 region is kept as DNA, spanning 39 bases read in frame from base 1. From the germline V gene, CDR1 is KGHSH and CDR2 is LQKENI. V has 6 bases trimmed and J has 3 bases trimmed; junction bases matching no gene number 4. The immunoSEQ Assay, a bias-controlled multiplex PCR, was used to amplify TCRbeta CDR3 regions from genomic DNA. In the paper's pipeline: Nucleated cell counts per sample were estimated from amplification of reference gene primers within the assay. Sequence reads were collapsed and filtered to measure the absolute abundance of every unique TCRbeta CDR3 rearrangement. For each sample, productive Simpson clonality was calculated as the square root of Simpson's diversity index across productive rearrangements. TCRdb holds this immuneACCESS table with in-frame rearrangements only. Some clones are missing; in checked studies, unresolved V genes explain under half, and the rest has no known cause. That table gives V, J and clone size, and the DNA gave D and trimming. The sample includes roughly 300,000 clones, with 89% observed a single time. The leading ten clones occupy roughly 6.7% of the sample.

Findings and caveats that apply to the study as a whole: How much clinical and demographic metadata was included differed by source and by participant, and the metadata was provided uncurated.

The sequence was collected from a man younger than 30 who had recovered from COVID-19. The rearrangement joined TRBV18 to TRBJ1-2, with 7 bases in between that match TRBD1. Input material: peripheral blood. For the CDR3, the sequence is CASSPDRDYGYTF. The nucleotide sequence reads TGTGCCAGCTCGCCCGACAGGGACTATGGCTACACCTTC.